A single sample gave rise to the 9 T cell receptor beta chains below, sequenced in a study of CD8+CD57+ T cells in acquired aplastic anemia. Researchers used genomic DNA as the template to profile TCR beta VDJ and CDR3. MiXCR was run by TCRdb on the reads, yielding one entry per CDR3 protein. The sample has fewer than 200,000 distinct CDR3 sequences, about 60% seen once; the top ten hold 45%. The specimen sequenced was sorted CD4+, CD8+, or CD8+CD57+ T cells (not recorded which) from PBMCs. Every receptor here comes from a human donor in good health.

V is TRBV4-3 and J is TRBJ2-7; 9 bases match TRBD1. CDR1 and CDR2 (germline): LGHNA, YSLEER. This CDR3 is 19 amino acids long. The V segment lost 5 bases and the J segment 4 bases; nucleotides outside the gene matches: 21. The CDR3: CASSLVGQGEGPWVYEQYF. The DNA of the CDR3 is TGCGCCAGCAGCTTAGTGGGACAGGGTGAGGGTCCTTGGGTTTACGAGCAGTACTTC.

The chain links TRBV15 to TRBJ1-5; D is unresolved. Germline V lookup: CDR1 LNHNV, CDR2 YYDKDF (reference sequence). The ends were cut back, 1 base at V and 5 bases at J, with 15 bases in the middle. This CDR3 is built from 16 residues. The CDR3 loop is CATSRGNGITYQPQHF. The CDR3 nucleotides read TGTGCCACCAGCAGAGGTAATGGAATCACTTATCAGCCCCAGCATTTT. The full variable domain, completed using reference TRBV15 and TRBJ1-5, is DAMVIQNPRYQVTQFGKPVTLSCSQTLNHNVMYWYQQKSSQAPKLLFHYYDKDFNNEADTPDNFQSRRPNTSFCFLDIRSPGLGDTAMYLCATSRGNGITYQPQHFGDGTRLSIL.

This rearrangement joins TRBV7-9 to TRBJ1-3, with a possible D match to TRBD1 (5 bases). In germline, CDR1 is SEHNR, CDR2 FQNEAQ (reference sequence). V lost 3 bases and J lost 3, with 9 bases in between. The CDR3 runs to 14 residues. CDR3 bases: TGTGCCAGCAGCTTCCAGGGAGGTGGAAACACCATATATTTT. Encoded protein: CASSFQGGGNTIYF.

This clonotype was picked up many times. This sequence joins TRBV25-1 and TRBJ2-3, with a possible D match to TRBD2 (6 bases). Germline V lookup: CDR1 MGHDK, CDR2 SYGVNS. V was trimmed by 5 bases and J by 1 base, leaving 13 bases between them. The CDR3 has 15 amino acids. CDR3 nucleotide sequence: TGTGCCAGCAGTTTGGTGTGGGAGGGCACAGATACGCAGTATTTT. This translates into CASSLVWEGTDTQYF.

This clonotype occurred a few times. The chain links TRBV11-2 to TRBJ2-7; unclear D gene. Germline V lookup: CDR1 SGHAT, CDR2 FQNNGV. The CDR3 extends over 12 amino acids. The V and J ends lost 0 bases and 6 bases respectively, with 6 bases between them. CDR3 coding DNA: TGTGCCAGCAGCTTAGATCCGTTCGAGCAGTACTTC. The encoded protein is CASSLDPFEQYF.

This chain links TRBV10-3 with TRBJ2-7; D is possibly TRBD2 (5 bases). CDR3 length equals 14 residues. The ends were cut back, 4 bases at V and 0 bases at J, with 10 bases in the middle. In germline, CDR1 is ENHRY, CDR2 SYGVKD. The CDR3 DNA follows: TGTGCCATCAGTGGCGGGCCTCCCTCCTACGAGCAGTACTTC. This gives the protein CAISGGPPSYEQYF.

This clonotype was seen many times. This chain joins TRBV20-1 and TRBJ1-2; D gene ambiguous. The V gene's germline CDR1 is DFQATT and CDR2 SNEGSKA (reference sequence). Trimming pared 3 bases from V and 4 bases from J, leaving 15 bases between. This CDR3 is built from 14 residues. The CDR3 DNA is TGCAGTGCTAGTACATCCCTGCGGCTCTATGGCTACACCTTC. Its protein is CSASTSLRLYGYTF.

This clonotype was counted ten times or more. This rearrangement joins TRBV29-1 to TRBJ2-7; TRBD1 matches at 7 bases. Trimming at V came to 7 bases and at J to 0 bases, leaving 6 bases not matched to a gene. Germline values: CDR1 SQVTM, CDR2 ANQGSEA. CDR3 length equals 13 residues. CDR3 residues: CSGTGTDSYEQYF. CDR3 sequence (DNA): TGCAGCGGAACCGGGACAGACTCCTACGAGCAGTACTTC.

The chain employs TRBV28 and TRBJ1-1; D is possibly TRBD1 (6 bases). With 5 bases removed from V and 11 bases from J, the gap between germline ends came to 18 bases. CDR1 MDHEN and CDR2 SYDVKM come from the germline V gene. The CDR3 is 13 amino acids. The CDR3 coding sequence is TGTGCCAGCAGTGCCCTAGGGGGGTCAGTGGCTTTCTTT. Its translation: CASSALGGSVAFF.